The 19 T cell receptor beta chains given below trace back to one sample, sequenced in a study of T cells in Graves' hyperthyroidism and ophthalmopathy. What was amplified from RNA transcripts were TCR beta CDR3 regions. Primed by the HTBI set, a first-round RT-PCR was run on the TCR CDR3. TCRdb passed the multiplex PCR reads through MiXCR, listing each CDR3 protein once. The top ten hold over 7.5% of the sample, which has hundreds of thousands of distinct CDR3 sequences, 15% to 18% seen once. Sequenced input: blood. Receptors were obtained from a woman between 18 and 29 years old with Graves' hyperthyroidism.

This clonotype turned up a few times. V usage is TRBV20-1 and J usage is TRBJ1-6; D not resolved. Germline-derived CDR1 and CDR2 are DFQATT and SNEGSKA (reference sequence). CDR3 length equals 14 residues. Trimming removed 6 bases from V and 7 bases from J, with 16 bases in between. The chain's CDR3 is CSASPRIGNSPLHF. The CDR3 DNA reads as TGCAGTGCCTCACCCAGGATAGGAAATTCACCCCTCCACTTT.

This clonotype was detected ten times or more. The V and J genes are TRBV2 and TRBJ2-1; tentatively, D is TRBD2 (6 bases). Germline lookup yields CDR1 SNHLY and CDR2 FYNNEI. The V and J ends lost 9 bases and 2 bases respectively, with 17 bases between them. The length of the CDR3 is 15 residues. Here the CDR3 DNA reads TGTGCCAGGAGGGAGGCAGCCTCACCCTACAATGAGCAGTTCTTC. Translation: CARREAASPYNEQFF.

The chain links TRBV9 to TRBJ1-2, with D uncertain. CDR1 is SGDLS and CDR2 is YYNGEE in the germline V gene. V gave up 0 bases and J gave up 12 bases, with 15 bases separating them. CDR3 size: 13 residues. The CDR3 here is CASSVDEGRYNTF. CDR3 DNA sequence: TGTGCCAGCAGCGTAGATGAAGGGAGGTACAACACCTTC.

The sample holds many counts of this clonotype. The rearrangement links TRBV12-3 or TRBV12-4 to TRBJ2-5; D ambiguous. CDR3 length: 14 amino acids. The V end was cut by 5 bases, the J end by 1 base, with 11 bases between. The CDR3 loop is CASSDDTTQETQYF. DNA for the CDR3: TGTGCCAGCAGTGATGACACGACCCAAGAGACCCAGTACTTC.

This clonotype was recorded at least ten times. The chain recombines TRBV6-1 with TRBJ2-7; 8 nucleotides match TRBD1. From germline, CDR1 is MNHNS and CDR2 SASEGT. CDR3 length: 15 residues. V lost 6 bases and J lost 5; bases outside the gene matches: 12. CDR3 amino acids: CASSTRQGYEDEQYF. The CDR3 DNA reads TGTGCCAGCAGCACCAGACAGGGGTATGAGGACGAGCAGTACTTC.

Of note for this clonotype: Given a much more abundant clone one base away, this may be a read error. The CDR3 sequence: CTSSPGPLGGSRETQYF. The CDR3 DNA sequence: TGTACCAGCAGCCCAGGGCCATTGGGGGGCAGTCGGGAGACCCAGTACTTC. The gene calls are TRBV13 and TRBJ2-5; either TRBD1 or TRBD2 may supply D (6 bases each). This CDR3 has 17 amino acids. Germline CDR1 and CDR2: PRHDT and FYEKMQ (reference sequence).

Turning to this clonotype: A much larger clone differs by one base, so this may be a read error. The V gene is TRBV20-1, the J gene TRBJ2-1; the D is unclear. This CDR3 is built from 16 residues. Germline V gene data show CDR1 as DFQATT and CDR2 as SNEGSKA (reference sequence). CDR3 DNA sequence: TGCAGTGCTAGAGATCCCCTAGGGCCCTCCTACAATGAGCAGCTCTTC. Translating it yields CSARDPLGPSYNEQLF.

This clonotype was detected only a few times. This chain joins TRBV6-1 and TRBJ2-5, with D hard to call. Per germline, CDR1 MNHNS and CDR2 SASEGT. V shed 6 bases and J shed 5 bases, with 16 bases lying between them. This CDR3 has 14 amino acids. This CDR3 is CASSSPGRGETQYF. The CDR3 DNA is TGTGCCAGCAGCTCACCTGGGCGCGGTGAGACCCAGTACTTC.

The chain is built from TRBV30 and TRBJ1-2; 8 nucleotides line up with TRBD1. CDR1 and CDR2 (germline): GTSNPN, SVGIG (reference sequence). CDR3 length: 14 amino acids. Trimming cost V 3 bases and J 4 bases; bases outside gene matches: 7. The CDR3 is CAWSPGQGLYGYTF. The DNA of the CDR3 is TGTGCCTGGAGCCCCGGACAGGGCCTCTATGGCTACACCTTC.

Many counts were recorded for this clonotype. The chain is built from TRBV7-9 and TRBJ2-2, with D maybe TRBD1 (6 bases). The CDR3 covers 15 residues. V was pared by 5 bases and J by 0 bases, with 10 bases between. Germline-derived CDR1 and CDR2 are SEHNR and FQNEAQ (reference sequence). The CDR3 spells CASSRTEPNTGELFF. DNA for the CDR3: TGTGCCAGCAGCCGGACAGAGCCGAACACCGGGGAGCTGTTTTTT.

This clonotype was observed at least ten times. CDR3 residues: CATSDLSEPYGYTF. In DNA, the CDR3 is TGTGCCACCAGTGATCTATCAGAACCCTATGGCTACACCTTC. The gene calls are TRBV24-1 and TRBJ1-2; D ambiguous. Germline loops: CDR1 KGHDR, CDR2 SFDVKD. This CDR3 has 14 residues. V lost 3 bases to trimming and J lost 4 bases, with 11 bases between them.

This clonotype appeared many times. The chain combines TRBV6-1 with TRBJ2-3; 15 bases fit TRBD2. Germline CDR1 is MNHNS and CDR2 is SASEGT. The CDR3 spans 15 residues. Losses at the gene ends were 6 bases for V and 4 bases for J; bases not matched to a gene: 2. For the CDR3, the DNA is TGTGCCAGCAGAGGACTAGCGGGGGGGCCAGATACGCAGTATTTT. Its protein is CASRGLAGGPDTQYF.

The rearrangement uses TRBV6-2 or TRBV6-3 and TRBJ2-7; D remains unclear. The CDR3 contains 15 residues. Trimming removed 2 bases from V and 0 bases from J, with 11 bases in between. Per the germline V gene, CDR1 is MNHEY and CDR2 is SVGEGT. The CDR3 DNA is TGTGCCAGCAGTTACCCCGGCACCTTCTCCTACGAGCAGTACTTC. Protein product: CASSYPGTFSYEQYF.

At least ten counts were recorded for this clonotype. CDR3 bases: TGTGCCAGCACGGGCGGCCTGAACACTGAAGCTTTCTTT. This sequence encodes CASTGGLNTEAFF. The rearrangement joins TRBV2 to TRBJ1-1, with D unresolved. The length of the CDR3 is 13 residues. Germline CDR1 reads SNHLY; CDR2 reads FYNNEI. The germline V and J ends were trimmed by 7 bases and 0 bases, with 9 bases remaining between them.

This clonotype was seen repeatedly, ten times or more. The chain combines TRBV28 with TRBJ2-7; D may be TRBD2 (6 bases). The germline V and J ends were trimmed by 3 bases and 5 bases, with 17 bases remaining between them. This CDR3 has 15 amino acids. Looked up from germline, CDR1 is MDHEN and CDR2 is SYDVKM. The CDR3 DNA reads TGTGCCAGCAGTTTCATCCTCGGGGGATCCCACGAGCAGTACTTC. Protein product: CASSFILGGSHEQYF.

This clonotype was picked up many times. The chain couples TRBV7-9 to TRBJ2-1; TRBD1 agrees at 9 bases. CDR3 size: 16 residues. J was trimmed by 8 bases and V by 5 bases; bases with no gene match: 13. Germline V lookup: CDR1 SEHNR, CDR2 FQNEAQ (reference sequence). For the CDR3, the DNA is TGTGCCAGCAGCCCTCTTCCGGGACAGGGCGTGGATGAGCAGTTCTTC. As protein: CASSPLPGQGVDEQFF.

This clonotype has only one observation. The chain links TRBV12-3 or TRBV12-4 to TRBJ2-7; the match to TRBD2 covers 9 bases. CDR3 length: 14 residues. The junction had 10 bases not matched to a gene; V was cut back by 10 bases and J by 3 bases. The CDR3 DNA is TGTGCCATCACGCTAGCGGGGTCTTTCTACGAGCAGTACTTC. Translated, it gives CAITLAGSFYEQYF.

This clonotype was observed many times. The chain employs TRBV7-9 and TRBJ2-1; 9 bases fit TRBD2. The CDR3 is made up of 18 amino acids. CDR1 is SEHNR, CDR2 FQNEAQ, per germline (reference sequence). Trimming cost V 4 bases and J 0 bases; bases outside gene matches: 10. In DNA form, the CDR3 reads TGTGCCAGCAGCTCCTGGACTAGCGTCTTCTCCTCCTACAATGAGCAGTTCTTC. This codes for CASSSWTSVFSSYNEQFF.

There are many counts of this clonotype. The gene calls are TRBV9 and TRBJ1-3; a weak D match, TRBD1 (5 bases). Germline CDR1 and CDR2: SGDLS and YYNGEE. This CDR3 spans 16 amino acids. V was clipped by 3 bases and J by 0 bases, with 13 bases between them. CDR3 residues: CASSATGGASGNTIYF. DNA for the CDR3: TGTGCCAGCAGCGCCACCGGGGGAGCCTCTGGAAACACCATATATTTT.